One sample yielded the 29 T cell receptor beta chains listed below, sequenced in a study of blood T cell repertoires in COVID-19. Sequencing was performed with immunoSEQ multiplex PCR; in TCRdb, only in-frame clones are kept and a portion is missing. The data hold about 45,000 clones, with approximately 86% observed a single time. Source material: peripheral blood. The receptors were gathered from a man of 80 years or more in a cohort sampled during active COVID-19.

This chain joins TRBV4-3 and TRBJ2-5; 7 bases line up with TRBD2. The CDR3 totals 18 residues. The V gene's germline CDR1 is LGHNA and CDR2 YSLEER. The junction had 18 bases not matched to a gene; V was cut back by 4 bases and J by 4 bases. The DNA of the CDR3 is TGCGCCAGCAGCCTTTTCGCGGGGGTCGGGGTGGGGAGAGAGACCCAGTACTTC. This gives the protein CASSLFAGVGVGRETQYF.

The rearrangement links TRBV5-4 to TRBJ2-3, with 8 bases aligning to TRBD2. This CDR3 region has 17 residues. Losses at the gene ends were 0 bases for V and 4 bases for J; bases not matched to a gene: 10. In germline, CDR1 is SGHNT, CDR2 YYREEE (reference sequence). CDR3 sequence (DNA): TGTGCCAGCAGCTTGGCCGCGGGGCGGGGGGACTCAGATACGCAGTATTTT. Translated: CASSLAAGRGDSDTQYF.

The chain couples TRBV5-1 to TRBJ2-1, with D unresolved. Trimming left V 0 bases short and J 0 bases short, with 10 bases between. The CDR3 consists of 16 residues. Germline lookup yields CDR1 SGHRS and CDR2 YFSETQ. The CDR3 reads CASSLAGSLSYNEQFF. CDR3 nucleotides: TGCGCCAGCAGCTTGGCCGGGTCCCTCTCCTACAATGAGCAGTTCTTC. Combining the CDR3 with reference TRBV5-1 and TRBJ2-1 gives the whole variable domain KAGVTQTPRYLIKTRGQQVTLSCSPISGHRSVSWYQQTPGQGLQFLFEYFSETQRNKGNFPGRFSGRQFSNSRSEMNVSTLELGDSALYLCASSLAGSLSYNEQFFGPGTRLTVL.

This chain links TRBV10-3 with TRBJ2-1; D remains ambiguous. The CDR3 contains 14 residues. Germline CDR1 ENHRY, CDR2 SYGVKD. V was shortened by 7 bases and J by 5 bases, with 15 bases between the two germline ends. CDR3 sequence: CAIKMATINNEQFF. CDR3 bases: TGTGCCATCAAAATGGCGACAATTAACAATGAGCAGTTCTTC.

Regarding this clone: Germline and junction disagree at one end, which may indicate a read error. This chain connects TRBV28 to TRBJ2-5; TRBD2 matches 9 bases. Germline CDR1 reads MDHEN; CDR2 reads SYDVKM. The CDR3 length is 13 residues. CDR3 DNA sequence: TGTGCCACCAGTAGCGGGAGCTGGGAGACCCAGTACTTC. Translation gives CATSSGSWETQYF.

This rearrangement joins TRBV25-1 to TRBJ2-3, with a possible D match to TRBD1 (6 bases). Germline CDR1 MGHDK, CDR2 SYGVNS. The V end was cut by 2 bases, the J end by 4 bases, with 13 bases between. This CDR3 contains 15 residues. The CDR3 DNA reads TGTGCCAGCAGTGAAAGTAGGGGGAACGCAGATACGCAGTATTTT. Amino acid sequence: CASSESRGNADTQYF.

The chain recombines TRBV18 with TRBJ1-2, with 8 bases that match TRBD1. V shed 3 bases and J 6 bases; nucleotides not matched to a gene: 6. Germline-derived CDR1 and CDR2 are KGHSH and LQKENI. CDR3 length: 14 amino acids. This CDR3 reads CASSPTAGGDGYTF. CDR3 nucleotide sequence: TGTGCCAGCTCACCGACGGCAGGGGGCGATGGCTACACCTTC. Supplemented by reference TRBV18 and TRBJ1-2, the full variable domain reads NAGVMQNPRHLVRRRGQEARLRCSPMKGHSHVYWYRQLPEEGLKFMVYLQKENIIDESGMPKERFSAEFPKEGPSILRIQQVVRGDSAAYFCASSPTAGGDGYTFGSGTRLTVV.

This clone has more than one count but fewer than ten. An end of the junction does not agree with germline; a read error may underlie this. The rearrangement uses TRBV7-7 and TRBJ1-5, with TRBD1 as a possible D gene (6 bases). Per germline, CDR1 SSHAT and CDR2 FNYEAQ (reference sequence). CDR3 length: 14 residues. The CDR3 bases are TGTGCTAGCAGCCTGGTACAGGGAGCCCAGCCCCAGCATTTT. As protein: CASSLVQGAQPQHF.

This chain connects TRBV4-1 to TRBJ1-5; a possible D gene is TRBD1 (6 bases). The V gene's germline CDR1 is MGHRA and CDR2 YSYEKL. The CDR3 length is 17 residues. V was clipped by 0 bases and J by 7 bases, with 19 bases between them. This chain's CDR3 is CASSQEGSSGVGQPQHF. The CDR3 DNA sequence: TGCGCCAGCAGCCAAGAAGGAAGCTCAGGGGTGGGCCAGCCCCAGCATTTT.

The chain combines TRBV30 with TRBJ2-7, with 8 bases matching TRBD2. Germline CDR1 is GTSNPN and CDR2 is SVGIG (reference sequence). CDR3 size: 17 residues. J was trimmed by 4 bases and V by 1 base; bases with no gene match: 15. CDR3 bases: TGTGCCTGGAGTGCCGGATCTTGGGGACTAGGCCTATACGAGCAGTACTTC. This sequence encodes CAWSAGSWGLGLYEQYF.

J is TRBJ2-7 and V is TRBV7-9, with 8 bases identical to TRBD1. CDR1 and CDR2 (germline): SEHNR, FQNEAQ (reference sequence). CDR3 length: 15 residues. Losses at the gene ends were 1 base for V and 1 base for J; bases not matched to a gene: 3. DNA for the CDR3: TGTGCCAGCAGCTTAGGGACAGGGTTATCCTACGAGCAGTACTTC. This encodes CASSLGTGLSYEQYF.

The chain carries TRBV12-2 and TRBJ1-2; the table calls TRBD1, which could not be checked here. TRBV12-2 is an annotated pseudogene. The CDR3 loop spans 17 amino acids. The CDR3 protein is CASRLARQGAVVTGYTF. The CDR3 DNA follows: TGTGCAAGTCGCTTAGCCAGACAGGGGGCGGTGGTAACGGGCTACACCTTC.

The rearrangement links TRBV6-2 or TRBV6-3 to TRBJ2-7; D remains ambiguous. CDR1 is MNHEY, CDR2 SVGEGT, per germline. V gave up 2 bases and J gave up 0 bases, with 5 bases separating them. CDR3 length: 13 amino acids. CDR3 sequence: CASSYEVSYEQYF. The DNA of the CDR3 is TGTGCCAGCAGTTACGAGGTCTCCTACGAGCAGTACTTC.

V usage is TRBV28 and J usage is TRBJ1-1, with D possibly being TRBD1 (6 bases). The CDR3 length is 12 residues. The ends were cut back, 4 bases at V and 6 bases at J, with 9 bases in the middle. Germline CDR1 is MDHEN and CDR2 is SYDVKM. The CDR3 loop reads CASSSQGSEAFF. DNA for the CDR3: TGTGCCAGCAGTTCCCAGGGGTCTGAAGCTTTCTTT.

The chain is built from TRBV4-2 and TRBJ2-6, with D possibly being TRBD1 (5 bases). The CDR3 sequence is 21 residues long. Trimming shortened V by 0 bases and J by 0 bases, and 21 bases separated the two germline ends. Germline V CDR1 and CDR2: LGHNA, YNFKEQ. CDR3 DNA sequence: TGTGCCAGCAGCCAAGATAGGCTTGTCCAGGGTGGCCTCTCTGGGGCCAACGTCCTGACTTTC. Protein product: CASSQDRLVQGGLSGANVLTF.

A few counts support this clone. The J gene is TRBJ1-5, the V gene TRBV2; D might be TRBD1 (5 bases). V lost 6 bases and J lost 0, with 12 bases in between. The CDR3 totals 15 residues. Germline V gives CDR1 SNHLY, CDR2 FYNNEI. Written as DNA, the CDR3 is TGTGCCAGCAGCCCGGGACTTACTAGCAATCAGCCCCAGCATTTT. This translates into CASSPGLTSNQPQHF.

This rearrangement joins TRBV6-1 to TRBJ1-2; D might be TRBD1 (6 bases). The ends were cut back, 2 bases at V and 8 bases at J, with 9 bases in the middle. The CDR3 consists of 12 residues. CDR1 and CDR2 (germline): MNHNS, SASEGT. CDR3 residues: CASSEQGRGYTF. The DNA of the CDR3 is TGTGCCAGCAGTGAACAGGGGCGAGGCTACACCTTC.

This clone has a handful of counts. V usage is TRBV4-3 and J usage is TRBJ2-2; 16 bases are shared with TRBD2. The CDR3 length is 16 residues. Germline V CDR1 and CDR2: LGHNA, YSLEER. The junction had 4 bases not matched to a gene; V was cut back by 4 bases and J by 8 bases. DNA for the CDR3: TGCGCCAGCAGCCCCGGGACTAGCGGGAGGGGTGGGGAGCTGTTTTTT. Its translation is CASSPGTSGRGGELFF.

The rearrangement uses TRBV19 and TRBJ2-7; 10 bases are a match to TRBD1. The germline V gene encodes CDR1 LNHDA and CDR2 SQIVND (reference sequence). This CDR3 spans 14 amino acids. The V gene end was trimmed by 4 bases and the J gene end by 2 bases; junction bases not matched to a gene: 2. CDR3 in amino acids: CASSRDRGPYEQYF. The CDR3 DNA reads as TGTGCCAGTAGTAGGGACAGGGGCCCCTACGAGCAGTACTTC.

The sample holds one count of this clone. V and J are TRBV5-1 and TRBJ1-1, with D uncertain. The CDR3 has 13 amino acids. V lost 5 bases to trimming and J lost 4 bases, with 12 bases between them. The germline V gene encodes CDR1 SGHRS and CDR2 YFSETQ. The CDR3 DNA follows: TGCGCCAGCAGGAGGGAAACGGGCACTGAAGCTTTCTTT. Its translation is CASRRETGTEAFF.

This rearrangement joins TRBV6-6 to TRBJ2-7; 8 bases match TRBD2. CDR3 length: 15 residues. Germline loops: CDR1 MNHNY, CDR2 SVGAGI (reference sequence). J was trimmed by 7 bases and V by 2 bases; bases with no gene match: 10. The DNA for the CDR3 is TGTGCCAGCAGTTACAGCTCGCGGGAGGCCGGGGAGCAGTACTTC. Its protein product is CASSYSSREAGEQYF.

The chain couples TRBV2 to TRBJ2-1; TRBD2 matches at 11 bases. The germline CDR1 and CDR2 sequences are SNHLY and FYNNEI. CDR3 length equals 17 residues. V lost 7 bases and J lost 9; bases outside the gene matches: 17. The CDR3 nucleotides read TGTGCCAGCATTATGAATAGCGGGGGGGCCGTTTGGGGTGAGCAGTTCTTC. This gives the protein CASIMNSGGAVWGEQFF.

This clone was picked up a small number of times. J is TRBJ1-2 and V is TRBV4-1; D is unresolved. Trimming left V 0 bases short and J 8 bases short, with 13 bases between. The CDR3 totals 14 residues. Germline V lookup: CDR1 MGHRA, CDR2 YSYEKL. The CDR3: CASSQDRGREGYTF. The CDR3 nucleotides read TGCGCCAGCAGCCAAGATCGAGGGAGAGAGGGCTACACCTTC.

CDR3 amino acids: CASSRRTGGYEQFF. The CDR3 DNA is TGTGCCAGTAGCCGCCGGACAGGGGGCTATGAGCAGTTCTTC. The J gene is TRBJ2-1, the V gene TRBV19, with 11 bases fitting TRBD1. The CDR3 contains 14 residues. With 6 bases clipped from V and 8 bases from J, the junction kept 6 bases outside the gene matches. Germline V gene sequence: CDR1 LNHDA, CDR2 SQIVND (reference sequence).

The chain couples TRBV28 to TRBJ1-2; 7 bases are shared with TRBD1. This CDR3 has 11 residues. CDR1 is MDHEN and CDR2 is SYDVKM in the germline V gene. V shed 9 bases, J shed 7 bases, and the junction held 5 bases outside the gene matches. The CDR3 DNA is TGTGCCAGTAGGGGGCAGGGTGGCTACACCTTC. It codes for CASRGQGGYTF.

The rearrangement joins TRBV10-1 to TRBJ1-1; no definite D call. The CDR3 length is 13 residues. The V gene lost 2 bases and the J gene lost 1 base, with 5 bases spanning the gap. CDR1 is WNHNN, CDR2 SYGVQD, per germline (reference sequence). The CDR3 DNA reads as TGCGCCAGCAGTGAGGGCACGAACACTGAAGCTTTCTTT. Protein sequence: CASSEGTNTEAFF.

The chain combines TRBV15 with TRBJ2-1; TRBD2 aligns across 7 bases. This CDR3 has 17 residues. The germline gives CDR1 LNHNV, CDR2 YYDKDF (reference sequence). The V gene end was trimmed by 2 bases and the J gene end by 0 bases; junction bases not matched to a gene: 7. The CDR3 region is CATSRLTSADSYNEQFF. The CDR3, as DNA: TGTGCCACCAGCAGACTTACTAGCGCCGACTCCTACAATGAGCAGTTCTTC.

CDR3 residues: CASSFPGGPETQYF. The CDR3 DNA sequence: TGTGCCAGCAGCTTCCCGGGAGGGCCGGAGACCCAGTACTTC. The gene calls are TRBV5-4 and TRBJ2-5, with TRBD2 matching 8 bases. V shed 2 bases, J shed 5 bases, and the junction held 5 bases outside the gene matches. The germline gives CDR1 SGHNT, CDR2 YYREEE (reference sequence). There are 14 residues in the CDR3.

The chain recombines TRBV30 with TRBJ2-7, with a possible D match to TRBD2 (6 bases). The CDR3 has 13 amino acids. Trimming stripped 5 bases from V and 6 bases from J, with 17 bases between. Germline lookup yields CDR1 GTSNPN and CDR2 SVGIG (reference sequence). The CDR3 region is CAWAPNWGGEQYF. In DNA, the CDR3 is TGTGCCTGGGCCCCAAATTGGGGAGGCGAGCAGTACTTC.